This passage covers 2 T cell receptor beta chains from one sample sequenced in a study of cytomegalovirus exposure and HLA in healthy donors. The PCR employed 60 Vbeta primers together with 13 Jbeta primers. This table comes from immunoSEQ multiplex PCR, and its TCRdb copy is limited to in-frame clones, with some not included. The table has more than 95,000 clones, around 76% seen once. What was sequenced was PBMCs. Receptors were obtained from a man in his forties in good health and CMV-seropositive.

This clone appeared once. The DNA for the CDR3 is TGTGCCAGCAGCCACGGCCCGCGGGAGTACAATGAGCAGTTCTTC. Protein product: CASSHGPREYNEQFF. J is TRBJ2-1 and V is TRBV5-6; 7 positions match TRBD2. Per the germline V gene, CDR1 is SGHDT and CDR2 is YYEEEE. The CDR3 covers 15 residues. Trimming at V came to 4 bases and at J to 4 bases, leaving 8 bases not matched to a gene.

The chain combines TRBV15 with TRBJ2-5; 8 bases match TRBD1. The CDR3 is made up of 17 amino acids. Germline V gene lookup returns CDR1 LNHNV and CDR2 YYDKDF (reference sequence). V shed 0 bases, J shed 5 bases, and the junction held 11 bases outside the gene matches. This CDR3 reads CATSRDQTGTGRETQYF. The CDR3, as DNA: TGTGCCACCAGCAGAGACCAGACCGGGACAGGCCGCGAGACCCAGTACTTC.